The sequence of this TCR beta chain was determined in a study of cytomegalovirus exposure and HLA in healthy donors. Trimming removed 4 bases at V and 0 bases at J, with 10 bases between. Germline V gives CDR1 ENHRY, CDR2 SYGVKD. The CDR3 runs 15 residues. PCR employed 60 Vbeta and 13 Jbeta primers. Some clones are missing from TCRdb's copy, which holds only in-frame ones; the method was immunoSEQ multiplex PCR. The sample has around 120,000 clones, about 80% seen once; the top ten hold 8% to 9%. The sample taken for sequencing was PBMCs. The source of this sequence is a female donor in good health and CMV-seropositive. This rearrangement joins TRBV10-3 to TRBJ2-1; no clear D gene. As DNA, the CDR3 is TGTGCCATCAGTGTCACACAGAGCTCCTACAATGAGCAGTTCTTC. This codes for CAISVTQSSYNEQFF.